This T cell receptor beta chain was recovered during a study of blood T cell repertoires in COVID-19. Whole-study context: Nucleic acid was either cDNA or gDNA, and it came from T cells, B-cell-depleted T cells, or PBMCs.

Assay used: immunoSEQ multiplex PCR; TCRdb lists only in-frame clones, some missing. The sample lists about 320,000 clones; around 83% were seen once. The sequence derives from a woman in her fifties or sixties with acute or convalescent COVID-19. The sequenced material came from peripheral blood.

CDR3 DNA: TGCGCCAGCAGCCCTGGGTCACCCTCAACTAGGAATACGCAGTATTTT. Amino acid sequence: CASSPGSPSTRNTQYF. The chain combines TRBV5-1 with TRBJ2-3; tentatively, D is TRBD2 (5 bases). V was cut by 4 bases and J by 7 bases, with 22 bases left in between. Per germline, CDR1 SGHRS and CDR2 YFSETQ. The CDR3 runs 16 residues.